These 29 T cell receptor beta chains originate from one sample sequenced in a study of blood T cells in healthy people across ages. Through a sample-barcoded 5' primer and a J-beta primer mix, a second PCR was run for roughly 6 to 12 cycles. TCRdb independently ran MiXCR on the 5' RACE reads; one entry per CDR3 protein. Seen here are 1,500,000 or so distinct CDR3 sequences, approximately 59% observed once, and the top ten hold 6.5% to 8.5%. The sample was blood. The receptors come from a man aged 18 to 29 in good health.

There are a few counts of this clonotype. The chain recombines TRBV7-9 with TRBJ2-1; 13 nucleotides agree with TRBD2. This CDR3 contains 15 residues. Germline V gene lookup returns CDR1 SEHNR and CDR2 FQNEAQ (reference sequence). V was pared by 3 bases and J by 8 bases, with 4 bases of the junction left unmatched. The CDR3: CASSFRTSGRDEQFF. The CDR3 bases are TGTGCCAGCAGCTTCCGGACTAGCGGGAGAGATGAGCAGTTCTTC.

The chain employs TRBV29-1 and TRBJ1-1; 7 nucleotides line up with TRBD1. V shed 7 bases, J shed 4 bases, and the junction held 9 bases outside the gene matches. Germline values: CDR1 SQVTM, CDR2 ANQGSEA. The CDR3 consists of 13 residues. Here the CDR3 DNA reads TGCAGCGGGCGACAGGGCTCGATCACTGAAGCTTTCTTT. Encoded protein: CSGRQGSITEAFF.

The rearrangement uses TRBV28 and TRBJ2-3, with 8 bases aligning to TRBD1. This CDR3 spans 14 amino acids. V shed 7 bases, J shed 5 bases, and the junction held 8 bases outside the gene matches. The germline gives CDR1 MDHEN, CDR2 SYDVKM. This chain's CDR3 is CASNKDRVGDTQYF. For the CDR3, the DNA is TGTGCCAGCAATAAGGACAGGGTGGGAGATACGCAGTATTTT.

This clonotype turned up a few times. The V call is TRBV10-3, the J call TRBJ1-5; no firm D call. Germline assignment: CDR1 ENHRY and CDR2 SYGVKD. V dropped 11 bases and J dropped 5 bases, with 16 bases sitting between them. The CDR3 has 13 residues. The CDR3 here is CASQVREDQPQHF. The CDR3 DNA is TGTGCCTCACAAGTTAGGGAAGATCAGCCCCAGCATTTT.

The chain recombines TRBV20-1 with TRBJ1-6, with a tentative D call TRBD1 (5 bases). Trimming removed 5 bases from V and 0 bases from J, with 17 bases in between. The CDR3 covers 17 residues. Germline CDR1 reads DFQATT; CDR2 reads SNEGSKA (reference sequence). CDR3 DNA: TGCAGTGCTTTGCCGGGACTCGAAAGCTCCTATAATTCACCCCTCCACTTT. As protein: CSALPGLESSYNSPLHF.

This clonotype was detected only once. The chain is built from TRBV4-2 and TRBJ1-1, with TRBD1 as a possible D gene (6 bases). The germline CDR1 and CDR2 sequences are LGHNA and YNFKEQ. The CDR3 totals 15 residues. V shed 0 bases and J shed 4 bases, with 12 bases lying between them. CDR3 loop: CASSQDLRGGTEAFF. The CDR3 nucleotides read TGTGCCAGCAGCCAAGATCTCAGGGGCGGCACTGAAGCTTTCTTT.

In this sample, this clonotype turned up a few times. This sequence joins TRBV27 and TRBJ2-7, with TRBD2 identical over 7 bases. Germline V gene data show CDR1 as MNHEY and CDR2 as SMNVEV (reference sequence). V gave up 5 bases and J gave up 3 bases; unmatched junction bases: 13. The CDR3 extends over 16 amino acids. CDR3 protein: CASSLFAGRAIYEQYF. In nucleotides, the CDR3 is TGTGCCAGCAGTCTCTTTGCGGGGAGGGCCATCTACGAGCAGTACTTC.

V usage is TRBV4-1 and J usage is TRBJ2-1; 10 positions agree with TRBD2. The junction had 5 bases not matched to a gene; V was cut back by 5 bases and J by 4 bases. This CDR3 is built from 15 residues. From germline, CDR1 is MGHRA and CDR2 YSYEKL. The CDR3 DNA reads TGCGCCAGCAGCTCGCAGCGGGGGGGTTACAATGAGCAGTTCTTC. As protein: CASSSQRGGYNEQFF.

This CDR3 reads CASSPLDGYGYTF. CDR3 nucleotide sequence: TGTGCCAGCAGCCCATTGGACGGATATGGCTACACCTTC. V is TRBV3-1 and J is TRBJ1-2; no clear D gene. The CDR3 loop spans 13 amino acids. Trimming stripped 4 bases from V and 5 bases from J, with 11 bases between. The germline V gene encodes CDR1 LGHDT and CDR2 YNNKEL (reference sequence).

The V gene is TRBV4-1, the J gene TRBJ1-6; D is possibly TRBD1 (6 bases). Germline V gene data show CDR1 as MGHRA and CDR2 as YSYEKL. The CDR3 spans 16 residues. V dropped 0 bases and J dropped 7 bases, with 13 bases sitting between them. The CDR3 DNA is TGCGCCAGCAGCCAAGAGTCGGCAGGGGTCAATTCACCCCTCCACTTT. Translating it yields CASSQESAGVNSPLHF.

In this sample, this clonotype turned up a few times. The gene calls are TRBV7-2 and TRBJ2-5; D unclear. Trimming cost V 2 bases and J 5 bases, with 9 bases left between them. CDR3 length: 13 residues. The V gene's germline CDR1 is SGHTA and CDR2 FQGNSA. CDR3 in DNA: TGTGCCAGCAGCTTAACGGGTCCGGAGACCCAGTACTTC. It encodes CASSLTGPETQYF.

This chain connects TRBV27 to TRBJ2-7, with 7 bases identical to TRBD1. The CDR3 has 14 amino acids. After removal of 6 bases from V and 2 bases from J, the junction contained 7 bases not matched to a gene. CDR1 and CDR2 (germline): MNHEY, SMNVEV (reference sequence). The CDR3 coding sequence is TGTGCCAGCAGCTCCGTACAGGGGACCTACGAGCAGTACTTC. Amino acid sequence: CASSSVQGTYEQYF.

The CDR3 DNA follows: TGTGCCAGCCGTGTGGATTACGAGCAGTACTTC. Protein product: CASRVDYEQYF. The chain uses TRBV2 and TRBJ2-5; D unclear. Judging by the DNA end, TRBJ2-7 fits better; the J call may be wrong. The CDR3 has 11 amino acids. Per the germline V gene, CDR1 is SNHLY and CDR2 is FYNNEI.

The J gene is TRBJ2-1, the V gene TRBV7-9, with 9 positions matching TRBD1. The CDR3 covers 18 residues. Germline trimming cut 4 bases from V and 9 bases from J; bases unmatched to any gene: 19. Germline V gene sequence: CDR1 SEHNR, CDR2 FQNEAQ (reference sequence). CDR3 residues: CASSSLPGQGNRFSEQFF. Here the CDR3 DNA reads TGTGCCAGCAGCTCCCTTCCGGGACAGGGAAATAGGTTTAGTGAGCAGTTCTTC.

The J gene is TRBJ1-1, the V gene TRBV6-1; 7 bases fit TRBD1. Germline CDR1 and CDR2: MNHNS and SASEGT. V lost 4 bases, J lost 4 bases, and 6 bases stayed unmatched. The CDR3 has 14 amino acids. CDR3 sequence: CASSATTGITEAFF. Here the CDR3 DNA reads TGTGCCAGCAGTGCCACGACAGGGATCACTGAAGCTTTCTTT.

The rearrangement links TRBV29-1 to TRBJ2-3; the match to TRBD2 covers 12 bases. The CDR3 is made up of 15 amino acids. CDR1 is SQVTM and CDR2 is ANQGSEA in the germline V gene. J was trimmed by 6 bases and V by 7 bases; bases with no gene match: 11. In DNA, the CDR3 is TGCAGCGGGCAGACTAGCGGGGGTTACCAGGATACGCAGTATTTT. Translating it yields CSGQTSGGYQDTQYF.

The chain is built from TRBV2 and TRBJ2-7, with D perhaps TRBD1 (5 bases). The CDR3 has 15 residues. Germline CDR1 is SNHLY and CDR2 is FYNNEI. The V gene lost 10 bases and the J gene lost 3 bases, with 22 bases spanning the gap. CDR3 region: CATIRGQGMFYEQYF. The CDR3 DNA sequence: TGTGCCACCATAAGGGGTCAGGGTATGTTCTACGAGCAGTACTTC.

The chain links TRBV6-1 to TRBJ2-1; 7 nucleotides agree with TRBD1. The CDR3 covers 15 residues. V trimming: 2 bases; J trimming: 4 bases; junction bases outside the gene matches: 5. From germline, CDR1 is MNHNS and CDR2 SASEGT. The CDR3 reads CASSERRQGYNEQFF. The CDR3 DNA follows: TGTGCCAGCAGTGAACGCCGACAGGGATACAATGAGCAGTTCTTC.

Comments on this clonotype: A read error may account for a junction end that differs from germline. This chain's CDR3 is CASSLYDGHHEKLFF. CDR3 nucleotide sequence: TGCGCCAGCAGCTTATACGACGGCCATCATGAAAAACTGTTTTTT. This rearrangement joins TRBV7-9 to TRBJ1-4; D call uncertain. The length of the CDR3 is 15 residues. In germline, CDR1 is SEHNR, CDR2 FQNEAQ (reference sequence).

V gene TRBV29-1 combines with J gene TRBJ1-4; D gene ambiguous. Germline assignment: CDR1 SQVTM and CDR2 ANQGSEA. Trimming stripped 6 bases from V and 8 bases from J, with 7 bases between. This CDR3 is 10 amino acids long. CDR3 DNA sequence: TGCAGCGTCGCAGGAGAAAAACTGTTTTTT. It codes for CSVAGEKLFF.

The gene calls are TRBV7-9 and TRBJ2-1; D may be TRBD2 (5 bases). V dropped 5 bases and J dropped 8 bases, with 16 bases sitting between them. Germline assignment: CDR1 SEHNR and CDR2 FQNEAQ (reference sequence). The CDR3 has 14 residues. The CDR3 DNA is TGTGCCAGCAGCCCCTACTCCGGAGGTGATGAGCAGTTCTTC. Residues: CASSPYSGGDEQFF. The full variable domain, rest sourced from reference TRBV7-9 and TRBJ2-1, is DTGVSQNPRHKITKRGQNVTFRCDPISEHNRLYWYRQTLGQGPEFLTYFQNEAQLEKSRLLSDRFSAERPKGSFSTLEIQRTEQGDSAMYLCASSPYSGGDEQFFGPGTRLTVL.

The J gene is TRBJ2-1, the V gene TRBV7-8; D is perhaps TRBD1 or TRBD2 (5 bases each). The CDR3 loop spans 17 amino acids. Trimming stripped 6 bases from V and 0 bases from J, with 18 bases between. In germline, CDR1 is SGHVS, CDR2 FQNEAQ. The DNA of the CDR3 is TGTGCCAGCAGATACAGGAGGCTCCCGAGCTCCTACAATGAGCAGTTCTTC. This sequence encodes CASRYRRLPSSYNEQFF.

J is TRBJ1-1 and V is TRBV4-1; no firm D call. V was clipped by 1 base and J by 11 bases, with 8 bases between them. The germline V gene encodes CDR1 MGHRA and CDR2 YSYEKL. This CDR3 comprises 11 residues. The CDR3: CASSQGKDAFF. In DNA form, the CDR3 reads TGCGCCAGCAGCCAAGGAAAGGATGCTTTCTTT.

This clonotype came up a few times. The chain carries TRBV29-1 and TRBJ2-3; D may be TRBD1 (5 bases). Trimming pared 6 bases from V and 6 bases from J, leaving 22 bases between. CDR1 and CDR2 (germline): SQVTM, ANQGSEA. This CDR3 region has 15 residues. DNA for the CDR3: TGCAGCGTGGCCCTGATGGTTTCAAGGGGTGATACGCAGTATTTT. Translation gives CSVALMVSRGDTQYF.

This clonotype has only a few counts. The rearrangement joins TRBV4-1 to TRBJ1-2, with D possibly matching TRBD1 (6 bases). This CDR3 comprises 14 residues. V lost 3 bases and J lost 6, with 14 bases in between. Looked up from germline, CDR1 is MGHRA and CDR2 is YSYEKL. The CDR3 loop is CASSHPDRVDGYTF. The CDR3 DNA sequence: TGCGCCAGCAGCCACCCGGACAGAGTCGATGGCTACACCTTC.

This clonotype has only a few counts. The CDR3 region is CSVDRGQADTQYF. CDR3 DNA sequence: TGCAGCGTTGACAGGGGGCAGGCAGATACGCAGTATTTT. The V gene is TRBV29-1, the J gene TRBJ2-3, with 8 nucleotides matching TRBD1. The germline gives CDR1 SQVTM, CDR2 ANQGSEA. V was clipped by 3 bases and J by 4 bases; unmatched bases: 3. CDR3 length: 13 amino acids.

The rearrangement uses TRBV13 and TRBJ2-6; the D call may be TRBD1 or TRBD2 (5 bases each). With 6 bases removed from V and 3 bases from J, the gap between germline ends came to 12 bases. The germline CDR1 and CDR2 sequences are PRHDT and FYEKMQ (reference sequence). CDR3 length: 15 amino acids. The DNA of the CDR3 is TGTGCCAGCAGGCGAGGGGTATATGGGGCCAACGTCCTGACTTTC. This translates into CASRRGVYGANVLTF.

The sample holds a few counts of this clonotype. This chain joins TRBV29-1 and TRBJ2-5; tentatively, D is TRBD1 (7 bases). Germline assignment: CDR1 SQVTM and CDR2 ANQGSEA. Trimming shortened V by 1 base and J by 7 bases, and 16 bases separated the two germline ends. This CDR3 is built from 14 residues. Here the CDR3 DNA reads TGCAGCGTTGAAGGCTTCAGGGGGGACGGGACCCAGTACTTC. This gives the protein CSVEGFRGDGTQYF.

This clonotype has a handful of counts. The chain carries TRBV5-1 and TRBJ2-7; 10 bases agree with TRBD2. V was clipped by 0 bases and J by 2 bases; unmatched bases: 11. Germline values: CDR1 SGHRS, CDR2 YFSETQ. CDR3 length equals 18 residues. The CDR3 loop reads CASSLGELGLAATYEQYF. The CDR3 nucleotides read TGCGCCAGCAGCTTGGGGGAGTTAGGACTAGCGGCTACCTACGAGCAGTACTTC.